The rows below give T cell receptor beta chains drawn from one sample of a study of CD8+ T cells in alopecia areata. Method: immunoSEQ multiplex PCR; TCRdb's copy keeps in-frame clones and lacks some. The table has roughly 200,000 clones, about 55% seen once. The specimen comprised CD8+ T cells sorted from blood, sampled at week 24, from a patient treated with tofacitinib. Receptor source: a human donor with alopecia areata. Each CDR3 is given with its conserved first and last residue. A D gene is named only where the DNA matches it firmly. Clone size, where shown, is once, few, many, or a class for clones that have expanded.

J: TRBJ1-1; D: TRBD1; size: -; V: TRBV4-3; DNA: TGCGCCAGCAGCCAAGACCCAGGGGGGAACACTGAAGCTTTCTTT; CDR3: CASSQDPGGNTEAFF
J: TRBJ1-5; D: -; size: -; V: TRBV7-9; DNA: TGTGCCAGCAGCCGCGGGGGGCGCAATCAGCCCCAGCATTTT; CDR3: CASSRGGRNQPQHF
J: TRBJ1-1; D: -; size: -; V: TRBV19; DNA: TGTGCCAGTAGTATAGACGGGGAAACTGAAGCTTTCTTT; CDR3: CASSIDGETEAFF
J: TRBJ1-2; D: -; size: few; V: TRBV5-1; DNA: TGCGCCAGCAGCTTGGACAGGGATGGCTACACCTTC; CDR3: CASSLDRDGYTF
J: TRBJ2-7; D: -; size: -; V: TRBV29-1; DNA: TGCAGCGTCCCAGGGGACTCCTACGAGCAGTACTTC; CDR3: CSVPGDSYEQYF
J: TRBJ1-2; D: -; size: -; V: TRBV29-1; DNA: TGCAGCGTTCATTGGGGAGGTGGTGATGGCTACACCTTC; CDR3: CSVHWGGGDGYTF
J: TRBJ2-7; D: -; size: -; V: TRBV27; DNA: TGTGCCAGCAGTTTAGGCCCCAGGGAATCCAGCTACGAGCAGTACTTC; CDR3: CASSLGPRESSYEQYF
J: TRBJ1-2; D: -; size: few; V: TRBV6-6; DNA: TGTGCCAGCACCAGCTTCAAGGATGGCTACACCTTC; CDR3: CASTSFKDGYTF
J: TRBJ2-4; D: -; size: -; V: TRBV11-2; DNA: TGTGCCAGCAGCTCAGAAGCTAGCAAAAACATTCAGTACTTC; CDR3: CASSSEASKNIQYF
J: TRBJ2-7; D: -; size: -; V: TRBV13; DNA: TGTGCCAGCAGCGCCGGGGCCTACGAGCAGTACTTC; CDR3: CASSAGAYEQYF
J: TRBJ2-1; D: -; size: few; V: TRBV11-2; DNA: TGTGCCAGCAGCTTCAATGAGCAGTTCTTC; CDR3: CASSFNEQFF